This T cell receptor (beta chain) was found in a study of identical twins. Unique molecular identifiers were present on the cDNA, which also gained a universal primer site by template switching. TCRdb itself ran the 5' RACE reads through MiXCR, one entry per CDR3 protein. The sample holds some 500,000 distinct CDR3 sequences, 12% to 15% seen once. This clonotype was seen more than once but under ten times. This CDR3 spans 15 amino acids. CDR1 and CDR2 from the germline V gene are SGHRS and YFSETQ. The trim removed 4 bases at V and 3 bases at J, leaving 6 bases unmatched. Another study also made use of these data, one on yellow fever vaccine responses in identical twins.

This TCR came from a woman under 30 in good health. Specimen: CD4+ T cells sorted from blood. The chain uses TRBV5-1 and TRBJ2-2; 7 bases are shared with TRBD1. CDR3 DNA: TGCGCCAGCAGCATTGACAGGGCGGACACCGGGGAGCTGTTTTTT. The encoded protein is CASSIDRADTGELFF.